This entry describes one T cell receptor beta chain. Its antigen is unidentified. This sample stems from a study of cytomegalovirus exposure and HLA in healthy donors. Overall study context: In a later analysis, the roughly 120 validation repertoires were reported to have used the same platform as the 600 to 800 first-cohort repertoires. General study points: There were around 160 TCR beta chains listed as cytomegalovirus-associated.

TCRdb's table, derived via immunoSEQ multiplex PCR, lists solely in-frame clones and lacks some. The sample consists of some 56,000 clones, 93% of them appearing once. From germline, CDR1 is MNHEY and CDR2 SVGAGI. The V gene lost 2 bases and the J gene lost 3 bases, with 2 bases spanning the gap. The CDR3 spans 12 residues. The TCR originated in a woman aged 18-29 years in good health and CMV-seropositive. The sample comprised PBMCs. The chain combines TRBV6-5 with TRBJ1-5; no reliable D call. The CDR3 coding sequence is TGTGCCAGCAGTTACCTCAATCAGCCCCAGCATTTT. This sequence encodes CASSYLNQPQHF.